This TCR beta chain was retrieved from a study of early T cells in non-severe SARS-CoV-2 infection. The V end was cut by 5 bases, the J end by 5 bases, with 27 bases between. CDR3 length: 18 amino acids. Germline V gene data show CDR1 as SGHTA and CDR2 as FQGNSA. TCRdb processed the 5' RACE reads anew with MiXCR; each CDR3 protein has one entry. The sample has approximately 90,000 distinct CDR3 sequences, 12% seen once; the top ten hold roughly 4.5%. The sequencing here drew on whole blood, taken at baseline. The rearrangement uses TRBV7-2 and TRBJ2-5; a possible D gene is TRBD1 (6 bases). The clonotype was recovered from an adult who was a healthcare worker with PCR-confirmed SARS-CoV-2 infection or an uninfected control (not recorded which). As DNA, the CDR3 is TGTGCCAGCAGCCTCCTAGGTTATTCCGACAGGAAGGAGGAGACCCAGTACTTC. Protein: CASSLLGYSDRKEETQYF.